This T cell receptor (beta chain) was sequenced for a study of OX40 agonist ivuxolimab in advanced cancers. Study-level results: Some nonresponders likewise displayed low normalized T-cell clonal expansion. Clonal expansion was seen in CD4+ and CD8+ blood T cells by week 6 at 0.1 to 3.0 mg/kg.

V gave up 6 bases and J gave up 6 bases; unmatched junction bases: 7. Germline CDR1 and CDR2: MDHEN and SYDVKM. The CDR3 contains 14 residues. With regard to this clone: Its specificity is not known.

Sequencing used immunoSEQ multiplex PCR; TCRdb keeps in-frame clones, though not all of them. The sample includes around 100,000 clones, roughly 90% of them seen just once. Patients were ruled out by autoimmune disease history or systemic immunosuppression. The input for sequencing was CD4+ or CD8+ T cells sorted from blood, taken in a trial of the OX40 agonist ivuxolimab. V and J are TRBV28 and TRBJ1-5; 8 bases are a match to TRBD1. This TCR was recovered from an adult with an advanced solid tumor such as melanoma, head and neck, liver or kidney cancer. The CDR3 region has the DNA TGTGCCAGCAGGTGGACGGACAGGGTTCAGCCCCAGCATTTT. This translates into CASRWTDRVQPQHF.